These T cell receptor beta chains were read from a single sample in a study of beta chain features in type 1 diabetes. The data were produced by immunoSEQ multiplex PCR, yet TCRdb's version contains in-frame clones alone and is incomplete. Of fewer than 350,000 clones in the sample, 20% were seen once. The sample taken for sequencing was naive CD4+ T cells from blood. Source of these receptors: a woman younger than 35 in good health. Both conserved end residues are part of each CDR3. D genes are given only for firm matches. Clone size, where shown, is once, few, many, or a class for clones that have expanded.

cdr3_aa: CSVAPTANYGYTF
clone_size: -
v_call: TRBV29-1
d_call: -
j_call: TRBJ1-2

cdr3_aa: CASSEFTGIADTQYF
clone_size: -
v_call: TRBV2
d_call: -
j_call: TRBJ2-3

cdr3_aa: CASSPSRGGFYEQYF
clone_size: -
v_call: TRBV27
d_call: -
j_call: TRBJ2-7

cdr3_aa: CASSPPGGFEQFF
clone_size: -
v_call: TRBV18
d_call: TRBD2
j_call: TRBJ2-1

cdr3_aa: CASSLASSTDTQYF
clone_size: few
v_call: TRBV7-6
d_call: -
j_call: TRBJ2-3

cdr3_aa: CASSLEPPEIQYF
clone_size: few
v_call: TRBV7-9
d_call: -
j_call: TRBJ2-4

cdr3_aa: CASINWEDREQFF
clone_size: -
v_call: TRBV6-5
d_call: -
j_call: TRBJ2-1

cdr3_aa: CASSKAHRDGYTF
clone_size: -
v_call: TRBV21-1
d_call: -
j_call: TRBJ1-2

cdr3_aa: CASSLVPDRVNYGYTF
clone_size: -
v_call: TRBV7-2
d_call: TRBD1
j_call: TRBJ1-2

cdr3_aa: CASSPGLAGFTYEQYF
clone_size: few
v_call: TRBV11-2
d_call: TRBD2
j_call: TRBJ2-7

cdr3_aa: CASSETSGGADTQYF
clone_size: -
v_call: TRBV9
d_call: TRBD2
j_call: TRBJ2-3

cdr3_aa: CASSSLAGTGTKNIQYF
clone_size: few
v_call: TRBV11-2
d_call: TRBD1
j_call: TRBJ2-4

cdr3_aa: CASSTRTTLSYEQYF
clone_size: once
v_call: TRBV4-1
d_call: -
j_call: TRBJ2-7

cdr3_aa: CASSSGGRGYTF
clone_size: -
v_call: TRBV7-2
d_call: -
j_call: TRBJ1-2

cdr3_aa: CSVLAPGYEQYF
clone_size: few
v_call: TRBV29-1
d_call: -
j_call: TRBJ2-7

cdr3_aa: CASSISGGTDTQYF
clone_size: -
v_call: TRBV9
d_call: -
j_call: TRBJ2-3

cdr3_aa: CAISEGLDETQYF
clone_size: -
v_call: TRBV10-3
d_call: -
j_call: TRBJ2-5

cdr3_aa: CASSPPSDGAGYTF
clone_size: few
v_call: TRBV13
d_call: -
j_call: TRBJ1-2

cdr3_aa: CASSLGASGANVLTF
clone_size: few
v_call: TRBV5-1
d_call: -
j_call: TRBJ2-6

cdr3_aa: CASSLRLGDKVAFF
clone_size: few
v_call: TRBV5-4
d_call: -
j_call: TRBJ1-1

cdr3_aa: CASSADSSVSNTEAFF
clone_size: few
v_call: TRBV2
d_call: -
j_call: TRBJ1-1